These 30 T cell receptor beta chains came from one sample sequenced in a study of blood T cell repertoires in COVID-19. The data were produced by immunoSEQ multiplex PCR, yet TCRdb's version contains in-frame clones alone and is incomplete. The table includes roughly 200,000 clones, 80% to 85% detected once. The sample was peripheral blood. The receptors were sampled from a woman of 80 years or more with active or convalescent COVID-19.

CDR3 sequence (DNA): TGCACCAGCAGCCAAGGCACGGTCTATGGCTACACCTTC. Encoded protein: CTSSQGTVYGYTF. The chain carries TRBV1 and TRBJ1-2. TRBV1 is labeled a pseudogene. The CDR3 contains 13 residues.

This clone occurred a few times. The DNA of the CDR3 is TGTGCCAGCAGATCGAGGGACAGGGGACCGGCCTATGGCTACACCTTC. Translation gives CASRSRDRGPAYGYTF. The rearrangement uses TRBV28 and TRBJ1-2; 10 positions agree with TRBD1. The CDR3 consists of 16 residues. The V gene's germline CDR1 is MDHEN and CDR2 SYDVKM. The junction had 11 bases not matched to a gene; V was cut back by 6 bases and J by 4 bases.

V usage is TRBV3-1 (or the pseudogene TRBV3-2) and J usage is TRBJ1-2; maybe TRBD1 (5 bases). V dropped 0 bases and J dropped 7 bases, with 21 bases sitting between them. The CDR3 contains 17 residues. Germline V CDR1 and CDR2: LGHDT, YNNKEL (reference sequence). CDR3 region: CASSQDAPGRERGGYTF. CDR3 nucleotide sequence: TGTGCCAGCAGCCAAGATGCCCCGGGGAGGGAGAGGGGTGGCTACACCTTC.

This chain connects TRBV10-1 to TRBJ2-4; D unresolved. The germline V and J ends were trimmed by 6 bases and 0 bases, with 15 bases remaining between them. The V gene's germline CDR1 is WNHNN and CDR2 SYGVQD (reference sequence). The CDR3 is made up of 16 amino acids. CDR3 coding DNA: TGCGCCAGCAGAACCCCTGTTCTACTAGCCAAAAACATTCAGTACTTC. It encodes CASRTPVLLAKNIQYF.

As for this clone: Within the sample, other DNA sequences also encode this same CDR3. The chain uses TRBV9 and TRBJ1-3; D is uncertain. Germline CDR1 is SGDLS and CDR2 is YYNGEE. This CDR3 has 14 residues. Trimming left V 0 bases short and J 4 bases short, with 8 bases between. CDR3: CASSVESRGNTIYF. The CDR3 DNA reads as TGTGCCAGCAGCGTAGAATCGCGGGGAAACACCATATATTTT.

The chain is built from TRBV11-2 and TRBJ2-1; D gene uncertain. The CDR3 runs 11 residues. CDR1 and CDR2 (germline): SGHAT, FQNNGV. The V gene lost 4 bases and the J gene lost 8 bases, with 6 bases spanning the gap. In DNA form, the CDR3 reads TGTGCCAGCAGCTCCCTCGATGAGCAGTTCTTC. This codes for CASSSLDEQFF.

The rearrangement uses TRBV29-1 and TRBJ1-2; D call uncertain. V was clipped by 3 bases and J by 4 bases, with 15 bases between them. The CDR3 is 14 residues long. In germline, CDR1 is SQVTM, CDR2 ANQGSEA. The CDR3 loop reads CSVDPGRGAYGYTF. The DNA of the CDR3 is TGCAGCGTTGATCCGGGAAGAGGAGCCTATGGCTACACCTTC.

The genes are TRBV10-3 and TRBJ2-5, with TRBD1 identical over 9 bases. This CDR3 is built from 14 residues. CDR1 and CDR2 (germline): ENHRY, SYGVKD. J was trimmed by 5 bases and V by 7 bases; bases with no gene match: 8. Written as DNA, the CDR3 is TGTGCCATCAAGGGACAGGGAAGGTCCGAGACCCAGTACTTC. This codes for CAIKGQGRSETQYF.

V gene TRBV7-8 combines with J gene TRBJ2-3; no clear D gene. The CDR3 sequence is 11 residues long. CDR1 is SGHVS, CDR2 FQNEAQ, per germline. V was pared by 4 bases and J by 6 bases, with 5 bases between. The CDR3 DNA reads TGTGCCAGCAGCTCTTCGGATACGCAGTATTTT. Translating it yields CASSSSDTQYF.

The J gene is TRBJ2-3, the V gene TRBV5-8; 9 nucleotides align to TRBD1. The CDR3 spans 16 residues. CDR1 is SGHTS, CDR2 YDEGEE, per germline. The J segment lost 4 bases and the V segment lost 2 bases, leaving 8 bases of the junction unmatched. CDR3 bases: TGTGCCAGCAGCTTTGACAGGGGGGGGTCTGCAGATACGCAGTATTTT. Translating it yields CASSFDRGGSADTQYF.

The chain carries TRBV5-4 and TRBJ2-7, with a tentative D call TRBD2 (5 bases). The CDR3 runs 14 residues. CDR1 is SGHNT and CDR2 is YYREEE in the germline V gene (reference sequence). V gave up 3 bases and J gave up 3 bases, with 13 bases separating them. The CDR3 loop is CASSSPGRGYEQYF. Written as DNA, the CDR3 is TGTGCCAGCAGCTCCCCCGGTCGGGGCTACGAGCAGTACTTC.

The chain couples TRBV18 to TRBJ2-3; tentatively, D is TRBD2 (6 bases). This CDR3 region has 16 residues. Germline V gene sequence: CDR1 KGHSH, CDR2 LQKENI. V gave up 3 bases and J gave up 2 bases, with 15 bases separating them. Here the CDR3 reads CASSPFGLGLTDTQYF. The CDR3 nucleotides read TGTGCCAGCTCACCCTTCGGACTGGGACTCACAGATACGCAGTATTTT. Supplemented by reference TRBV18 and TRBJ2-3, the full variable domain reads NAGVMQNPRHLVRRRGQEARLRCSPMKGHSHVYWYRQLPEEGLKFMVYLQKENIIDESGMPKERFSAEFPKEGPSILRIQQVVRGDSAAYFCASSPFGLGLTDTQYFGPGTRLTVL.

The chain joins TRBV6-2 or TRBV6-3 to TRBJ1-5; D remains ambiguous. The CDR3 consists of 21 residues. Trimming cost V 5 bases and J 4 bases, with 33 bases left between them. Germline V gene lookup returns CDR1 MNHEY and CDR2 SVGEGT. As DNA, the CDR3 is TGTGCCAGCAGTCCCGCGAAAGACGGAGGATCCCCGCTTAGGCGGAATCAGCCCCAGCATTTT. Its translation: CASSPAKDGGSPLRRNQPQHF.

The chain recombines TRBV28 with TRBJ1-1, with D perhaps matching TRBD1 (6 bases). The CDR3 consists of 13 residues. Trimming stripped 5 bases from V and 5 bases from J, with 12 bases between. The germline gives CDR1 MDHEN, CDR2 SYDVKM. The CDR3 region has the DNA TGTGCCAGCAGTGGCCAGGGGTGGACTGAAGCTTTCTTT. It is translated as CASSGQGWTEAFF.

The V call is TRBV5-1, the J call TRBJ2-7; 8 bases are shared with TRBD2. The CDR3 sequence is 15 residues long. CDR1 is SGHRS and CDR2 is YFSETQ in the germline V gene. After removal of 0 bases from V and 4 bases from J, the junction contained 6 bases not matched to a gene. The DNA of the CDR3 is TGCGCCAGCAGCTTGGCGACGGGAGGGATGTACGAGCAGTACTTC. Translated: CASSLATGGMYEQYF.

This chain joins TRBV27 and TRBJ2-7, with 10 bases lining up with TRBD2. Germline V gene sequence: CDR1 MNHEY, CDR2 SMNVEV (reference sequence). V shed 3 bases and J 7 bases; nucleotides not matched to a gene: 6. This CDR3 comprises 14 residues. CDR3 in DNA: TGTGCCAGCAGTTTGTGGCTAGCGGGAGAAGAGCAGTACTTC. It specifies CASSLWLAGEEQYF.

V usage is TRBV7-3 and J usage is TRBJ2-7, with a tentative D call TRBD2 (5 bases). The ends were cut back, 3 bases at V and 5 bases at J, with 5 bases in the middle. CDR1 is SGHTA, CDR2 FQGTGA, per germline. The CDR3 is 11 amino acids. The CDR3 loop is CASSFGDEQYF. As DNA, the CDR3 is TGTGCCAGCAGCTTCGGGGACGAGCAGTACTTC.

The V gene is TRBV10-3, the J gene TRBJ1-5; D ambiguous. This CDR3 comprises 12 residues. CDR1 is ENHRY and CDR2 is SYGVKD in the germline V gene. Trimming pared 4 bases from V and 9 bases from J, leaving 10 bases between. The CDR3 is CAISGGKSPQHF. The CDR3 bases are TGTGCCATCAGTGGAGGGAAATCGCCCCAGCATTTT.

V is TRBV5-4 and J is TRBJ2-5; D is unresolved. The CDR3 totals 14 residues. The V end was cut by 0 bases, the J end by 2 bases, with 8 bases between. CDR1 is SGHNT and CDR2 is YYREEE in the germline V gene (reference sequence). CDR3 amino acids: CASSLARLQETQYF. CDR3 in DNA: TGTGCCAGCAGCTTGGCCCGGTTACAAGAGACCCAGTACTTC.

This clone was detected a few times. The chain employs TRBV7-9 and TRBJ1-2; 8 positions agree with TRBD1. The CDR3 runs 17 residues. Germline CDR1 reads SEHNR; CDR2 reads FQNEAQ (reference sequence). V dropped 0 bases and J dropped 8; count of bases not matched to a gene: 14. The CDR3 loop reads CASSLAGGPGGAGGYTF. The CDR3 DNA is TGTGCCAGCAGCTTAGCTGGCGGCCCAGGGGGCGCGGGGGGCTACACCTTC.

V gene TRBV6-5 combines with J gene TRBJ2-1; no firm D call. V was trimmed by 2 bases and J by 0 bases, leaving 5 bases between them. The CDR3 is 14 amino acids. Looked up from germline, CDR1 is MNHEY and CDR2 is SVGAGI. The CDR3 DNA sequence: TGTGCCAGCAGTTACGGCAACTCCTACAATGAGCAGTTCTTC. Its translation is CASSYGNSYNEQFF.

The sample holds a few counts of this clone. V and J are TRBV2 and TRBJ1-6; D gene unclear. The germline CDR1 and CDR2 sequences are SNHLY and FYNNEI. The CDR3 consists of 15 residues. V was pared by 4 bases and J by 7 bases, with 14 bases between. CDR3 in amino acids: CASSGRGIGNSPLHF. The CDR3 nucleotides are TGTGCCAGCAGTGGTCGGGGTATCGGCAATTCACCCCTCCACTTT.

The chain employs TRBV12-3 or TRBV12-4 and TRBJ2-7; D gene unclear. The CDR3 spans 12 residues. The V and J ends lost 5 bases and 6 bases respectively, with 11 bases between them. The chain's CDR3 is CASSPRSVEQYF. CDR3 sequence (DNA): TGTGCCAGCAGTCCGAGGAGTGTCGAGCAGTACTTC.

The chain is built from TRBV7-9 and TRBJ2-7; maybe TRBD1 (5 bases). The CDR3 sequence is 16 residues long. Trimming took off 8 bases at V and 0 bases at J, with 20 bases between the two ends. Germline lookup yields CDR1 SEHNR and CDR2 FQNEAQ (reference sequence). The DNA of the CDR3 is TGTGCCAGCGGATTTTCCTCTAGGGGTAGCTCCTACGAGCAGTACTTC. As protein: CASGFSSRGSSYEQYF.

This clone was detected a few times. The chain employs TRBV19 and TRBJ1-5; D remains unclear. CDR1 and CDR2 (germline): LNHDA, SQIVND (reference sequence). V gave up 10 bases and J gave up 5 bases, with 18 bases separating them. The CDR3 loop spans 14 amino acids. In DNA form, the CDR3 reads TGTGCCATCCCATGGACTCGGAGGGATCAGCCCCAGCATTTT. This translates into CAIPWTRRDQPQHF.

The CDR3 nucleotides are TGTGCCAGCAGTTTACGCGGGAGTAGGTACAATGAGCAGTTCTTC. Its translation is CASSLRGSRYNEQFF. The chain combines TRBV27 with TRBJ2-1; 7 nucleotides line up with TRBD2. The CDR3 has 15 residues. CDR1 and CDR2 (germline): MNHEY, SMNVEV (reference sequence). V shed 2 bases and J 4 bases; nucleotides not matched to a gene: 5.

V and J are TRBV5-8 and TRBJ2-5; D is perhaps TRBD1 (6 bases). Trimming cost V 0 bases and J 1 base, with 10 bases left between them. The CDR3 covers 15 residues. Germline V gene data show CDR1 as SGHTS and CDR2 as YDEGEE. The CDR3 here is CASSLGTVLQETQYF. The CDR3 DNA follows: TGTGCCAGCAGCTTGGGGACAGTTCTCCAAGAGACCCAGTACTTC.

The CDR3 DNA is TGTGCCAGCTCAGGACAGACGCCCCCTTCCTACGAGCAGTACTTC. It yields the protein CASSGQTPPSYEQYF. The chain links TRBV18 to TRBJ2-7; D may be TRBD1 (6 bases). Germline V gives CDR1 KGHSH, CDR2 LQKENI. Trimming pared 5 bases from V and 1 base from J, leaving 15 bases between. The CDR3 length is 15 residues.

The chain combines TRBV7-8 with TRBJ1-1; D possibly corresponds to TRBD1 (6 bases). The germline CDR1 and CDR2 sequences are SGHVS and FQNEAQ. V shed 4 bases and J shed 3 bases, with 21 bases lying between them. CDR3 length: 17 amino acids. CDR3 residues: CASSSLNRVLRDTEAFF. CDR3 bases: TGTGCCAGCAGCTCCCTAAACAGGGTCCTAAGGGACACTGAAGCTTTCTTT.

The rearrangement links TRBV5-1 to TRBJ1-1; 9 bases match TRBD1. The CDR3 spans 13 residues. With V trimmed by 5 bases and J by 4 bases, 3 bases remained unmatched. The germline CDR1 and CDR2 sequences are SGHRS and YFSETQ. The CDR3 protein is CASSRTGVTEAFF. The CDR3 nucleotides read TGCGCCAGCAGTAGGACAGGGGTCACTGAAGCTTTCTTT.